The sequence of this T cell receptor (beta chain) was determined in a study of T cell responses to AZD1222 COVID-19 vaccine. Study findings and constraints: Increases in Spike-specific TCR breadth and depth were seen after two AZD1222 doses. Spike-wide vaccine-associated CD4 TCRs dominated at 160-218 and 743-854.

Generated by immunoSEQ multiplex PCR, the TCRdb table keeps only in-frame clones and is missing some. The table has 140,000 to 150,000 clones, 90% to 95% seen once. As regards this clone: Its antigen is still unknown.

The TCR originated in an adult who received the AZD1222 COVID-19 vaccine. Specimen: peripheral blood, collected 28 days after the second AZD1222 dose.

CDR3 protein: CASSQDRYNSPLHF. The CDR3 DNA reads TGTGCCAGCAGCCAAGATCGTTATAATTCACCCCTCCACTTT. The V and J genes are TRBV3-1 (or the pseudogene TRBV3-2) and TRBJ1-6; no definite D call. Trimming cost V 0 bases and J 4 bases, with 4 bases left between them. The germline CDR1 and CDR2 sequences are LGHDT and YNNKEL (reference sequence). This CDR3 is built from 14 residues.